This section outlines one TCR beta chain sequence together with its context. Two negative PCRs, clearance, or symptom resolution characterized the recovered Cohort 3 donors. Generated by immunoSEQ multiplex PCR, the TCRdb table keeps only in-frame clones and is missing some. The sample lists some 300,000 clones, about 90% occurring once. The sample comes from a study of blood T cell repertoires in COVID-19. The sequencing sample was made of PBMCs or T cells enriched from blood (not recorded which). The clonotype originates from a woman in her 30s who had recovered from COVID-19.

The CDR3 DNA follows: TGCGCCAGCGGCTGGGGCGGGATCTCCTACGAGCAGTACTTC. It yields the protein CASGWGGISYEQYF. The chain combines TRBV5-1 with TRBJ2-7; a possible D gene is TRBD2 (6 bases). The CDR3 spans 14 residues. V lost 7 bases and J lost 0, with 14 bases in between. Germline assignment: CDR1 SGHRS and CDR2 YFSETQ.